This T cell receptor beta chain was identified in a study of blood T cell repertoires in COVID-19. Study at large: The samples span acute and convalescent COVID-19 from the United States, Italy and Spain. Sample material is recorded as cDNA or gDNA derived from T cells, B-cell-depleted T cells, or PBMCs.

Source study methods: Amplification from reference gene primers served as the basis for estimated nucleated cell counts. Assay used: immunoSEQ multiplex PCR; TCRdb lists only in-frame clones, some missing. V and J calls and clone size are copied from that table; D and trimming were computed from the DNA. In the table there are some 280,000 clones, just under 85% of which are singletons. This CDR3 spans 13 amino acids. Trimming pared 4 bases from V and 5 bases from J, leaving 14 bases between. From germline, CDR1 is SQVTM and CDR2 ANQGSEA. The sequencing input was peripheral blood. The chain recombines TRBV29-1 with TRBJ1-2, with D possibly matching TRBD1 (6 bases). This receptor was obtained from a woman between 50 and 59 years old with active or convalescent COVID-19. In DNA form, the CDR3 reads TGCAGCGTTGGGCGGGGGCAGGGATATGGCTACACCTTC. Translated, it gives CSVGRGQGYGYTF.